The rows below give T cell receptor beta chains drawn from one sample of a study of human T cells and chemical hapten exposure. TCRdb re-called the RACE reads through MiXCR, storing one row per CDR3 protein. Found here are roughly 260,000 distinct CDR3 sequences, approximately 8.6% of them singletons; the top ten hold under 2.5%. The input for sequencing was whole blood, taken in connection with sensitization to the hapten diphenylcyclopropenone (DPC). Source of these receptors: a woman aged 40 to 50 with alopecia areata. Some clones in this sample may be carry-over from other donors' samples. Each CDR3 is given with its conserved first and last residue. A D gene is named only where the DNA matches it firmly. The size of a clone is reported for some rows only, either as once, few or many, or as a class for expanded clones.

j_call,clone_size,v_call,d_call,cdr3_nt,cdr3_aa
TRBJ2-3,few,TRBV7-9,-,TGTGCCAGCAGCCTCAATGCAGATACGCAGTATTTT,CASSLNADTQYF
TRBJ1-2,-,TRBV6-5,-,TGTGCCAGCAGTTTGGCAGTCAACTATGGCTACACCTTC,CASSLAVNYGYTF
TRBJ2-7,many,TRBV20-1,-,TGCAGTGCTAGGGACTTTCGCTCCTACGAGCAGTACTTC,CSARDFRSYEQYF
TRBJ2-7,few,TRBV29-1,-,TGCAGCGTTGATTTCGGGTATTTCGGCGAGCAGTACTTC,CSVDFGYFGEQYF
TRBJ2-7,-,TRBV9,TRBD2,TGTGCCAGCAGCCCGCCCGCCGGGAGGGGCAAGAACGAGCAGTACTTC,CASSPPAGRGKNEQYF
TRBJ2-2,many,TRBV9,TRBD2,TGTGCCAGCAGCGTAGACCCCCTAGCGGAAAACACCGGGGAGCTGTTTTTT,CASSVDPLAENTGELFF
TRBJ2-7,many,TRBV28,-,TGTGCCAGCAGTTTAGTACAGGGCTCCTACGAGCAGTACTTC,CASSLVQGSYEQYF
TRBJ2-1,-,TRBV28,-,TGTGCCAGCAGACAGGGATGGAATGAGCAGTTCTTC,CASRQGWNEQFF
TRBJ2-1,few,TRBV12-3/TRBV12-4,TRBD1,TGTGCCAGCACCCTGACTAGGACAGGGCGTTATGGGCAGTTCTTC,CASTLTRTGRYGQFF
TRBJ2-5,few,TRBV5-1,-,TGCGCCAGCAGCCCTTACTCTGGGGAAGAGACCCAGTACTTC,CASSPYSGEETQYF
TRBJ2-1,-,TRBV5-1,TRBD2,TGCGCCAGCAGCTTGATGGCTAGCGGGACCCCGAGCTCCTACAATGAGCAGTTCTTC,CASSLMASGTPSSYNEQFF
TRBJ2-2,-,TRBV28,TRBD2,TGTGCCAGCAGTCCCTATAGCGGGACCGGGGAGCTGTTTTTT,CASSPYSGTGELFF
TRBJ2-1,few,TRBV19,TRBD2,TGTGCCAGTAGTATGGTTCGAGCGGGAGGGTCGTACAATGAGCAGTTCTTC,CASSMVRAGGSYNEQFF
TRBJ2-5,-,TRBV29-1,-,TGCAGCGCTCGGAGAAAACAAGAGACCCAGTACTTC,CSARRKQETQYF
TRBJ1-6,-,TRBV11-2,-,TGTGCCAGCAGCCTCCCCCGGGGGGACTCCAATTCACCCCTCCACTTT,CASSLPRGDSNSPLHF
TRBJ1-5,few,TRBV10-3,-,TGTGCCATCATGGAGGACCGCGGCGGGCCCCAGCATTTT,CAIMEDRGGPQHF
TRBJ1-2,many,TRBV6-5,TRBD1,TGTGCCAGCAGTTACTCGCAGGGGGACTATGGCTACACCTTC,CASSYSQGDYGYTF
TRBJ1-6,-,TRBV21-1,-,TGTGCCAGCAGGGAACCCCGGACCGCTGGGGATTCACCCCTCCACTTT,CASREPRTAGDSPLHF
TRBJ1-2,few,TRBV9,-,TGTGCCAGCAGCGTAGAGCTGGGAGGCTACACCTTC,CASSVELGGYTF
TRBJ2-3,-,TRBV9,TRBD2,TGTGCCAGCAGCGTAGGAAATAGCGGGACAGATACGCAGTATTTT,CASSVGNSGTDTQYF
TRBJ2-3,-,TRBV11-2,TRBD2,TGTGCCAGCAGCTTAGATAGACTAGCCGGCACGCAGTATTTT,CASSLDRLAGTQYF
TRBJ2-5,few,TRBV7-2,-,TGTGCCAGCAGCGCCAGATGGGGTTTGGGGGGAGAGACCCAGTACTTC,CASSARWGLGGETQYF
TRBJ2-2,-,TRBV4-1,-,TGCGCCAGCAGCCAAGAGTACGGCACCGGGGAGCTGTTTTTT,CASSQEYGTGELFF
TRBJ1-2,-,TRBV4-2,TRBD1,TGTGCCAGCAGCCTACATACAGGGGGTTTCTATGGCTACACCTTC,CASSLHTGGFYGYTF
TRBJ2-3,-,TRBV3-1,TRBD1,TGTGCCAGCAGCAACCTGAAGGGGGCTGGGACAGATACGCAGTATTTT,CASSNLKGAGTDTQYF
TRBJ2-1,few,TRBV6-1,-,TGTGCCAGCAGTGACAGTCCGTTTTACAATGAGCAGTTCTTC,CASSDSPFYNEQFF
TRBJ2-1,-,TRBV12-3/TRBV12-4,-,TGTGCCAGCAGCGCTCGGACCTGGGGGGAGCAGTTCTTC,CASSARTWGEQFF
TRBJ1-5,-,TRBV10-3,-,TGTGCGAGGGCCGAGACCAATCAGCCCCAGCATTTT,CARAETNQPQHF